The clone carrying this T cell receptor beta chain was seen repeatedly, ten times or more. TCRdb passed the 5' RACE reads through MiXCR, listing each CDR3 protein once. Counted here are about 69,000 distinct CDR3 sequences, 11% occurring once; the ten biggest clones make up 5.5% to 6%. CDR3 length: 14 amino acids. V shed 5 bases and J shed 1 base, with 12 bases lying between them. CDR1 is SEHNR, CDR2 FQNEAQ, per germline (reference sequence). This sample is drawn from a study of early T cells in non-severe SARS-CoV-2 infection. The sample consisted of whole blood, taken at baseline. The receptor comes from an adult who was a healthcare worker with PCR-confirmed SARS-CoV-2 infection or an uninfected control (not recorded which). V gene TRBV7-9 combines with J gene TRBJ2-7, with D possibly TRBD1 on 6 matching bases. The CDR3 sequence is CASSERQDSYEQYF. In DNA, the CDR3 is TGTGCCAGCAGCGAGAGACAGGATTCCTACGAGCAGTACTTC.